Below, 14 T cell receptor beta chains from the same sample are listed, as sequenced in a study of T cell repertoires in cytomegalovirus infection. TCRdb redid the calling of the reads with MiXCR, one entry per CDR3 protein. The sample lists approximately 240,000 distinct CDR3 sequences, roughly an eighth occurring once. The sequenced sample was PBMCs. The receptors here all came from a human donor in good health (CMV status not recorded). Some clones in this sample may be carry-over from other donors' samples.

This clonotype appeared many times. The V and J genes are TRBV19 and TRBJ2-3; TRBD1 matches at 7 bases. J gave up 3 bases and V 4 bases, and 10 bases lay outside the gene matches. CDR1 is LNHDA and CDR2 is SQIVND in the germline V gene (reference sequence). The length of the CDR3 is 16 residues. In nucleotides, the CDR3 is TGTGCCAGTAGTACCCTTCGACAGGGTGGGACAGATACGCAGTATTTT. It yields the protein CASSTLRQGGTDTQYF. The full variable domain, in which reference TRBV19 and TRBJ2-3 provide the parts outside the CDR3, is DGGITQSPKYLFRKEGQNVTLSCEQNLNHDAMYWYRQDPGQGLRLIYYSQIVNDFQKGDIAEGYSVSREKKESFPLTVTSAQKNPTAFYLCASSTLRQGGTDTQYFGPGTRLTVL.

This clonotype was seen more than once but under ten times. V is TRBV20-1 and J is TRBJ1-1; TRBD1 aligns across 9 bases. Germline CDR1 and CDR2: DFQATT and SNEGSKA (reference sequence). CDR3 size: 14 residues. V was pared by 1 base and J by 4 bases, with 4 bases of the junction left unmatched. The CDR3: CSARGDRVSTEAFF. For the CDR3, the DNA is TGCAGTGCTAGAGGGGACAGGGTGAGCACTGAAGCTTTCTTT.

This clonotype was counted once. CDR3 sequence reads: CASSPVYSGRYETQYF. The CDR3 region has the DNA TGCGCCAGCAGCCCGGTCTATAGCGGGAGGTATGAGACCCAGTACTTC. The chain links TRBV4-1 to TRBJ2-5; 10 bases agree with TRBD2. The germline gives CDR1 MGHRA, CDR2 YSYEKL. CDR3 length equals 16 residues. The V segment lost 4 bases and the J segment 5 bases; nucleotides outside the gene matches: 10.

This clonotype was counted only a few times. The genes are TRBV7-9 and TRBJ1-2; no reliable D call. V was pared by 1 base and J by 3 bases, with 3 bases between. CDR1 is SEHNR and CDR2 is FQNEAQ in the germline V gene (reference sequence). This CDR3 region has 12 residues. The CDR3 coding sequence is TGTGCCAGCAGCTTAGAGCACTATGGCTACACCTTC. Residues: CASSLEHYGYTF.

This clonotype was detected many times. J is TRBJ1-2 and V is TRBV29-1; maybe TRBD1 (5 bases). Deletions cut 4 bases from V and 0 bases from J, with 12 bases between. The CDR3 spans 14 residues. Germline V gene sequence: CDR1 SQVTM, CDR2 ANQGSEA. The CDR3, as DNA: TGCAGCGTTGCCCAGGGATTCTCTAACTATGGCTACACCTTC. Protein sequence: CSVAQGFSNYGYTF.

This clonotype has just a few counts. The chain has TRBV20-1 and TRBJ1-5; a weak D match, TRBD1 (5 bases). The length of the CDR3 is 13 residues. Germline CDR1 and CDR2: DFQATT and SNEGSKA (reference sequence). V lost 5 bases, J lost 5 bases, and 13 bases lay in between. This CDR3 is CSAVRDRYQPQHF. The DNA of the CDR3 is TGCAGTGCTGTCCGGGACCGATATCAGCCCCAGCATTTT.

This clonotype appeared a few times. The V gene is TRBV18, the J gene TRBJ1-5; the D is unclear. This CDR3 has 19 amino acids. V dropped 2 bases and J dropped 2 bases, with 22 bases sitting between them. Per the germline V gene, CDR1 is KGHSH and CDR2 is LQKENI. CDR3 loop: CASSPDLPMGIMGNQPQHF. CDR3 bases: TGTGCCAGCTCACCAGACTTACCGATGGGAATTATGGGCAATCAGCCCCAGCATTTT.

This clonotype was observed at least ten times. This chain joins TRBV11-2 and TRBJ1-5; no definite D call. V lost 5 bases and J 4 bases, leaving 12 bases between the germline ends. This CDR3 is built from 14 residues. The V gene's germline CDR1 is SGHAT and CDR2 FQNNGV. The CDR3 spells CASSRSTDNQPQHF. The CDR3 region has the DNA TGTGCCAGCAGCCGGTCCACGGATAATCAGCCCCAGCATTTT.

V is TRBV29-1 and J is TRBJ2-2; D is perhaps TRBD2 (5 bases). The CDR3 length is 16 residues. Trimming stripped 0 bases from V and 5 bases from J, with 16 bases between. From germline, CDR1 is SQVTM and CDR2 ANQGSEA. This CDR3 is CSVEDIGRGKTGELFF. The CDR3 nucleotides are TGCAGCGTTGAAGATATTGGTCGGGGAAAAACCGGGGAGCTGTTTTTT.

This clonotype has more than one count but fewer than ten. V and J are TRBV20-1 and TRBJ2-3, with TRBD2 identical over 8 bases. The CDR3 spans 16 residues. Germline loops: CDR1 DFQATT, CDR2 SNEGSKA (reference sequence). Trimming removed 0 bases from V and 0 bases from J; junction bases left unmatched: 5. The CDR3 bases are TGCAGTGCTAGAGATCCCCCGGGGGGGAGCACAGATACGCAGTATTTT. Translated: CSARDPPGGSTDTQYF.

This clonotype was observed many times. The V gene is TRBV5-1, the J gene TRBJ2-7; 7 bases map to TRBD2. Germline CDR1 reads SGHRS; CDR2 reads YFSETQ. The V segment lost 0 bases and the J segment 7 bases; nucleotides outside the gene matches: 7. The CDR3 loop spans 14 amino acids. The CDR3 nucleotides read TGCGCCAGCAGCTTGGAGGGTAGCGGGTGGGAGCAGTACTTC. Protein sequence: CASSLEGSGWEQYF.

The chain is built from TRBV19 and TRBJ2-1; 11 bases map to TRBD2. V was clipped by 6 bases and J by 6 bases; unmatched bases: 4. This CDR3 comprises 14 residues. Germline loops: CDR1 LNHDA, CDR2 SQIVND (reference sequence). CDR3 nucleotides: TGTGCCAGTAGGGGACTAGCGGCAGTCAATGAGCAGTTCTTC. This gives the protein CASRGLAAVNEQFF. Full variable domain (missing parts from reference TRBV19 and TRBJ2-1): DGGITQSPKYLFRKEGQNVTLSCEQNLNHDAMYWYRQDPGQGLRLIYYSQIVNDFQKGDIAEGYSVSREKKESFPLTVTSAQKNPTAFYLCASRGLAAVNEQFFGPGTRLTVL.

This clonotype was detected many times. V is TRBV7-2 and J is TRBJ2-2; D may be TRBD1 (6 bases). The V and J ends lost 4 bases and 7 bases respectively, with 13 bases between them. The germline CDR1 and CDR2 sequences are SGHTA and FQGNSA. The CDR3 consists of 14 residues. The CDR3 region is CASSSQGRSGELFF. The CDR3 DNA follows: TGTGCCAGCAGCTCTCAGGGGCGAAGCGGGGAGCTGTTTTTT.

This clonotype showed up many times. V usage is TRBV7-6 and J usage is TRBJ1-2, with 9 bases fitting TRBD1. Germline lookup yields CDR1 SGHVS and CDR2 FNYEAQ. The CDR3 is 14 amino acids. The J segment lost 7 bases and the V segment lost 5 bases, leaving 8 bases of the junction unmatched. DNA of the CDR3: TGTGCCAGCAGCCCCGGACAGGGGATGGGTGGCTACACCTTC. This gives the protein CASSPGQGMGGYTF.